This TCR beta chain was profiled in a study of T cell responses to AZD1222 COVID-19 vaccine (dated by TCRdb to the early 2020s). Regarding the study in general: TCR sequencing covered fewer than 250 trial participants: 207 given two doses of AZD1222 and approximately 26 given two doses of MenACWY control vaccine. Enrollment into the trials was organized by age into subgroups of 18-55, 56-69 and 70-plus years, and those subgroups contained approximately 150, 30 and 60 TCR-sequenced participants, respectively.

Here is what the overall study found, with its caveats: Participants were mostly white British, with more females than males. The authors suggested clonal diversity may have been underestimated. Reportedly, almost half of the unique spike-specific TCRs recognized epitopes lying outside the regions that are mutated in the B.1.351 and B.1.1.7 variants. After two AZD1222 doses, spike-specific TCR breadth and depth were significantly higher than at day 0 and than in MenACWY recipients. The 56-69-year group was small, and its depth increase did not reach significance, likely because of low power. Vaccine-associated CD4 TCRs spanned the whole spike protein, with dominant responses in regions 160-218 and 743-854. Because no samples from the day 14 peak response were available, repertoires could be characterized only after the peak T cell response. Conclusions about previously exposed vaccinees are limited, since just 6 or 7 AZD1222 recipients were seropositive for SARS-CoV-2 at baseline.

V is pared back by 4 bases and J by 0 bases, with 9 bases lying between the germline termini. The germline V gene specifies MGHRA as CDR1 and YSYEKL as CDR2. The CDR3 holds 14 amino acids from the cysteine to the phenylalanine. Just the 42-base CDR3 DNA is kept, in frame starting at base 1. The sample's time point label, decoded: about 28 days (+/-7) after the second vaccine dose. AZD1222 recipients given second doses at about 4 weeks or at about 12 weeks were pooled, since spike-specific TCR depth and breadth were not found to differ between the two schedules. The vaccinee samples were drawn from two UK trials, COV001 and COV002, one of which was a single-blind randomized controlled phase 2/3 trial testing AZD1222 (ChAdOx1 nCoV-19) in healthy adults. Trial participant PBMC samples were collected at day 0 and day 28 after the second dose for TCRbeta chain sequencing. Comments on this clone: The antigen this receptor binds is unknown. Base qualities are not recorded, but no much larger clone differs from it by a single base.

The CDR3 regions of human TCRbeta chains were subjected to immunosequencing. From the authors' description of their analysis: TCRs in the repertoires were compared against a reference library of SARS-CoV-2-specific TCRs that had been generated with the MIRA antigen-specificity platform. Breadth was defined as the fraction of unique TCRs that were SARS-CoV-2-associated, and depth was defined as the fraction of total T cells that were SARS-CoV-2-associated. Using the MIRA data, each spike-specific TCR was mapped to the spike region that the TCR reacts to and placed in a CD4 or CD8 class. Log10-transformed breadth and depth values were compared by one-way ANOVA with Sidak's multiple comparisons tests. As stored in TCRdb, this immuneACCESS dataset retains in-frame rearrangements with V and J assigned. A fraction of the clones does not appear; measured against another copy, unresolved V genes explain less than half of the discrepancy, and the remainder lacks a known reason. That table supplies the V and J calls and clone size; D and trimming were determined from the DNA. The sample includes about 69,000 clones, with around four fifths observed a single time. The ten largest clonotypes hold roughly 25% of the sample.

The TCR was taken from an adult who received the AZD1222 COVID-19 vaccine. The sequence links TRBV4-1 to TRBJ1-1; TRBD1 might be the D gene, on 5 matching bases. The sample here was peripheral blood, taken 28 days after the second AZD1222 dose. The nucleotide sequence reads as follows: TGCGCCAGCAGCCTACAGGCCATGAACACTGAAGCTTTCTTT. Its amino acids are CASSLQAMNTEAFF.